The clone carrying this T cell receptor beta chain has only a few counts. Its specificity is unknown. TCRdb keeps only in-frame clones here, not all; method: immunoSEQ multiplex PCR. The sample carries 150,000 to 200,000 clones, approximately 94% recorded once. Trimming shortened V by 7 bases and J by 7 bases, and 25 bases separated the two germline ends. This CDR3 has 16 amino acids. Per germline, CDR1 MDHEN and CDR2 SYDVKM. The source of the sample is a study of T cell responses to AZD1222 COVID-19 vaccine. Study context: It was second doses at about 4 or about 12 weeks that were pooled.

Regarding the study as a whole: Per reports, nearly half of all spike-specific TCRs target regions that are unmutated in variants. Spike-specific TCRs gained breadth and depth after people received two AZD1222 doses.

This clonotype was obtained from an adult in good health. Sample: peripheral blood, taken on day 0 of AZD1222 vaccination. V and J are TRBV28 and TRBJ1-1; D remains unclear. In DNA, the CDR3 is TGTGCCAGCACGGAGCTATCGGGCCTCCTTTTCGGTGAAGCTTTCTTT. Protein: CASTELSGLLFGEAFF. The complete variable domain, with remaining parts taken from reference TRBV28 and TRBJ1-1, reads DVKVTQSSRYLVKRTGEKVFLECVQDMDHENMFWYRQDPGLGLRLIYFSYDVKMKEKGDIPEGYSVSREKKERFSLILESASTNQTSMYLCASTELSGLLFGEAFFGQGTRLTVV.